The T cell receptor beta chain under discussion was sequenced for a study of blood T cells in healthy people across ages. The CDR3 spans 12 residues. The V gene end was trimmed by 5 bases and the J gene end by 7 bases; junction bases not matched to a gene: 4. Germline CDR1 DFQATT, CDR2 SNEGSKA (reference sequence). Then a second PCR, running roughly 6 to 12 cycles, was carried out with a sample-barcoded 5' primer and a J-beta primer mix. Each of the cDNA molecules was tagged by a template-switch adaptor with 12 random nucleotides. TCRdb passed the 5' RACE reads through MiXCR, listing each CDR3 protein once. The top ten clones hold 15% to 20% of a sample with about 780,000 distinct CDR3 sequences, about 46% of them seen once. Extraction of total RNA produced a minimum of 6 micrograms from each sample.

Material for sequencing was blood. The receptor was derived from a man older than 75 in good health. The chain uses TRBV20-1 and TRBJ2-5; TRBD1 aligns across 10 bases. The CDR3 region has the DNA TGCAGTGCTGCGAGGACAGGGGGGACCCAGTACTTC. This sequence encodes CSAARTGGTQYF.